This TCR beta chain was obtained from a study of tumor-infiltrating lymphocytes in primary liver carcinoma. About the research overall: Spanning 4.2 to 10 cm, the tumors were T1-T3 N0M0.

The authors took blood RNA from unsorted whole blood and also extracted germline DNA. There are a few counts of this clonotype. What it binds is not known. A primer in the constant region served to generate TCR beta cDNA from approximately 500 ng of total RNA. Libraries for TCR beta were built through three nested multiplex PCR rounds, which together made up a slightly modified ARM-PCR procedure. It was with TRBV1-TRBV30 forward primers and a C-beta reverse primer that the first two PCR rounds were run, at around 9 cycles each. TCRdb ran MiXCR on the multiplex PCR reads and lists one entry per CDR3 protein. The sample comprises hundreds of thousands of distinct CDR3 sequences, nearly 60% of which are singletons, and around 15% rests with the top ten. Trimming pared 8 bases from V and 0 bases from J, leaving 14 bases between. The CDR3 length is 14 residues. Germline lookup yields CDR1 LNHDA and CDR2 SQIVND (reference sequence).

Study outcomes and limitations: Tumor tissue displayed a significantly greater top-250-clone fraction than blood (p = 0.039).

Input material: peripheral blood. This receptor was taken from a woman in her twenties or thirties with primary liver carcinoma and hepatitis B virus infection. The chain recombines TRBV19 with TRBJ2-7, with D uncertain. The CDR3 reads CASSPRFSSYEQYF. In nucleotides, the CDR3 is TGTGCCAGTTCACCTAGATTCTCCTCCTACGAGCAGTACTTC.